The next 28 T cell receptor beta chains were all read from a single sample in a study of beta chain features in type 1 diabetes. Study-wide findings and caveats: TCRB CDR3s were moderately but significantly shorter in Type 1 diabetes patients in all four CD4+ subsets.

All of the isolated RNA was reverse transcribed, so expressed TCRB transcripts were sequenced. Using immunoSEQ multiplex PCR, the repertoire was profiled, and TCRdb retains in-frame clones only, with some absent. The sample holds 150,000 or so clones, 8% to 9.5% seen once. Which antigens these TCRs recognize remains unknown. Sequencing was carried out using central memory CD4+ T cells from blood. The receptors were gathered from a woman younger than 30 with type 1 diabetes.

The chain couples TRBV5-1 to TRBJ2-3, with D maybe TRBD2 (7 bases). The germline CDR1 and CDR2 sequences are SGHRS and YFSETQ. The CDR3 totals 15 residues. The V and J ends lost 4 bases and 0 bases respectively, with 12 bases between them. The CDR3 bases are TGCGCCAGCAGCGGCGGGGGCCTTAGCACAGATACGCAGTATTTT. Its protein is CASSGGGLSTDTQYF.

In its sample, this clone was seen a few times. V gene TRBV15 combines with J gene TRBJ2-3; TRBD2 might be the D (5 bases). The CDR3 totals 13 residues. Germline V gene sequence: CDR1 LNHNV, CDR2 YYDKDF (reference sequence). Between the trimmed V and J ends, which lost 5 bases and 5 bases, there was a span of 11 bases. CDR3 sequence reads: CATSLGDEDTQYF. In nucleotides, the CDR3 is TGTGCCACCAGCCTCGGGGATGAAGATACGCAGTATTTT.

The CDR3 protein is CASSLGQGRFNEQFF. DNA for the CDR3: TGTGCCAGCAGCCTAGGACAGGGAAGATTCAATGAGCAGTTCTTC. The chain couples TRBV5-6 to TRBJ2-1, with 8 positions matching TRBD1. Germline V lookup: CDR1 SGHDT, CDR2 YYEEEE. V shed 4 bases, J shed 6 bases, and the junction held 9 bases outside the gene matches. The CDR3 loop spans 15 amino acids.

This clone was recorded a few times. J is TRBJ2-1 and V is TRBV28, with 9 bases aligning to TRBD2. V was pared by 5 bases and J by 10 bases, with 6 bases of the junction left unmatched. From germline, CDR1 is MDHEN and CDR2 SYDVKM. This CDR3 comprises 13 residues. This chain's CDR3 is CASSTGLAWEQFF. The CDR3 DNA follows: TGTGCCAGCAGTACGGGACTAGCTTGGGAGCAGTTCTTC.

V gene TRBV4-2 combines with J gene TRBJ2-7, with D possibly TRBD2 on 5 matching bases. Trimming took 0 bases from V and 6 from J, leaving 6 bases between them. From germline, CDR1 is LGHNA and CDR2 YNFKEQ. The CDR3 runs 12 residues. The CDR3 DNA is TGTGCCAGCAGCCAAGAGGGGAGCGAGCAGTACTTC. Protein product: CASSQEGSEQYF.

This clone was seen only a few times. This sequence joins TRBV7-2 and TRBJ2-6; the match to TRBD1 covers 7 bases. Per germline, CDR1 SGHTA and CDR2 FQGNSA. After removal of 5 bases from V and 4 bases from J, the junction contained 5 bases not matched to a gene. The CDR3 consists of 15 residues. Here the CDR3 reads CASSIQGSGANVLTF. The CDR3 DNA reads TGTGCCAGCAGCATACAGGGGTCCGGGGCCAACGTCCTGACTTTC.

This clone has at least ten counts. The chain links TRBV5-6 to TRBJ2-2; a weak D match, TRBD2 (5 bases). Germline V gene sequence: CDR1 SGHDT, CDR2 YYEEEE. The ends were cut back, 0 bases at V and 3 bases at J, with 6 bases in the middle. The CDR3 has 14 amino acids. The CDR3 here is CASSLGGHTGELFF. CDR3 DNA sequence: TGTGCCAGCAGCTTGGGCGGGCACACCGGGGAGCTGTTTTTT.

J is TRBJ1-1 and V is TRBV19; perhaps TRBD1 as D (5 bases). Per germline, CDR1 LNHDA and CDR2 SQIVND (reference sequence). The V end lost 2 bases, the J end lost 4 bases, and 14 bases lay between the germline ends. CDR3 length: 15 residues. DNA for the CDR3: TGTGCCAGTAGTATACTTAGGGGTTCTGCCACTGAAGCTTTCTTT. This encodes CASSILRGSATEAFF.

This clone was picked up a small number of times. The chain recombines TRBV7-3 with TRBJ2-5; D is perhaps TRBD2 (5 bases). CDR3 length equals 13 residues. Germline-derived CDR1 and CDR2 are SGHTA and FQGTGA. The V end lost 6 bases, the J end lost 4 bases, and 12 bases lay between the germline ends. CDR3 sequence: CASSTIEGETQYF. The DNA for the CDR3 is TGTGCCAGCAGTACCATAGAGGGAGAGACCCAGTACTTC.

This rearrangement joins TRBV7-9 to TRBJ1-4; possibly TRBD1 for D (6 bases). The germline V gene encodes CDR1 SEHNR and CDR2 FQNEAQ (reference sequence). Trimming left V 3 bases short and J 8 bases short, with 7 bases between. The CDR3 covers 12 residues. The chain's CDR3 is CASSLQGEKLFF. DNA of the CDR3: TGTGCCAGCAGCTTGCAGGGGGAAAAACTGTTTTTT.

This clone was seen more than once but under ten times. The V gene is TRBV11-3, the J gene TRBJ2-3, with a possible D match to TRBD1 (6 bases). The V gene lost 6 bases and the J gene lost 2 bases, with 15 bases spanning the gap. This CDR3 comprises 15 residues. Germline loops: CDR1 SGHNT, CDR2 YENEEA. As DNA, the CDR3 is TGTGCCAGCAGGCAGGGGTCAGGGAACACAGATACGCAGTATTTT. Protein sequence: CASRQGSGNTDTQYF.

This clone came up a few times. The gene calls are TRBV5-1 and TRBJ2-1; 11 bases agree with TRBD1. Trimming at V came to 2 bases and at J to 6 bases, leaving 7 bases not matched to a gene. Germline CDR1 and CDR2: SGHRS and YFSETQ. The CDR3 extends over 16 amino acids. The CDR3 region has the DNA TGCGCCAGCAGCTTCACCGGGACAGGGGGGACCAATGAGCAGTTCTTC. This encodes CASSFTGTGGTNEQFF.

As to this clone: Distinct nucleotide sequences in the sample also encode this CDR3. The V call is TRBV10-3, the J call TRBJ1-5, with D unresolved. V was trimmed by 6 bases and J by 4 bases, leaving 13 bases between them. There are 14 residues in the CDR3. Germline V gene lookup returns CDR1 ENHRY and CDR2 SYGVKD. The DNA for the CDR3 is TGTGCCATCAGCCAGACCGGGGAAAATCAGCCCCAGCATTTT. The encoded protein is CAISQTGENQPQHF.

This clone has a handful of counts. This chain joins TRBV2 and TRBJ2-1; D gene uncertain. This CDR3 region has 15 residues. The germline V gene encodes CDR1 SNHLY and CDR2 FYNNEI. V was shortened by 6 bases and J by 3 bases, with 15 bases between the two germline ends. The CDR3 coding sequence is TGTGCCAGCAGGGATCCGGGTTACTACTACAATGAGCAGTTCTTC. Its protein product is CASRDPGYYYNEQFF. The whole variable domain, filled in from reference TRBV2 and TRBJ2-1, reads EPEVTQTPSHQVTQMGQEVILRCVPISNHLYFYWYRQILGQKVEFLVSFYNNEISEKSEIFDDQFSVERPDGSNFTLKIRSTKLEDSAMYFCASRDPGYYYNEQFFGPGTRLTVL.

The chain joins TRBV20-1 to TRBJ2-1; tentative D call: TRBD1 (6 bases). The CDR3 totals 11 residues. The germline gives CDR1 DFQATT, CDR2 SNEGSKA (reference sequence). Between the trimmed V and J ends, which lost 2 bases and 13 bases, there was a span of 12 bases. The CDR3 DNA follows: TGCAGTGCTAGACGAGGACAGATCCAGTTCTTC. It is translated as CSARRGQIQFF.

This clone has a handful of counts. This chain joins TRBV9 and TRBJ2-5, with D unclear. The J call is in doubt because the DNA end fits TRBJ2-7 better. CDR3 length: 15 amino acids. The germline CDR1 and CDR2 sequences are SGDLS and YYNGEE. The CDR3 here is CASSVEGDTGREQYF. In nucleotides, the CDR3 is TGTGCCAGCAGCGTAGAAGGCGACACTGGCCGCGAGCAGTACTTC.

This clone was counted a few times. V is TRBV4-3 and J is TRBJ2-3; D perhaps matches TRBD2 (5 bases). The length of the CDR3 is 14 residues. V lost 4 bases and J lost 4, with 12 bases in between. CDR1 and CDR2 (germline): LGHNA, YSLEER. CDR3 residues: CASSPTRAADTQYF. CDR3 sequence (DNA): TGCGCCAGCAGCCCGACCAGAGCGGCAGATACGCAGTATTTT.

In nucleotides, the CDR3 is TGTGCCAGCAGCTCCTACGAGTGGCAGTACTTC. Protein: CASSSYEWQYF. The chain employs TRBV11-2 and TRBJ2-7; the D is unclear. Between the trimmed V and J ends, which lost 4 bases and 9 bases, there was a span of 10 bases. CDR1 is SGHAT, CDR2 FQNNGV, per germline. The CDR3 consists of 11 residues.

The CDR3 loop reads CASRTSGSFTDTQYF. The CDR3, as DNA: TGTGCCAGCAGGACTAGCGGAAGTTTCACAGATACGCAGTATTTT. The rearrangement uses TRBV6-6 and TRBJ2-3; TRBD2 agrees at 9 bases. CDR1 MNHNY and CDR2 SVGAGI come from the germline V gene (reference sequence). The junction had 6 bases not matched to a gene; V was cut back by 6 bases and J by 2 bases. The CDR3 is 15 residues long.

V is TRBV7-3 and J is TRBJ2-7, with 10 bases that match TRBD2. This CDR3 has 14 amino acids. Germline V lookup: CDR1 SGHTA, CDR2 FQGTGA. V was pared by 5 bases and J by 7 bases, with 8 bases of the junction left unmatched. The CDR3, as DNA: TGTGCCAGCAGCCTAGCGGGGGCCGGGGGAGAGCAGTACTTC. Amino acid sequence: CASSLAGAGGEQYF.

The V call is TRBV6-5, the J call TRBJ1-2; D is uncertain. The germline V gene has CDR1 MNHEY and CDR2 SVGAGI. Trimming took off 1 base at V and 7 bases at J, with 10 bases between the two ends. The length of the CDR3 is 13 residues. CDR3 coding DNA: TGTGCCAGCAGTTACTTCCTGGAGGGTGGCTACACCTTC. Protein product: CASSYFLEGGYTF.

The sample holds a few counts of this clone. This chain uses TRBV9 with TRBJ1-2, with D tentatively TRBD1 (6 bases). There are 14 residues in the CDR3. Germline assignment: CDR1 SGDLS and CDR2 YYNGEE. The germline V and J ends were trimmed by 6 bases and 2 bases, with 14 bases remaining between them. The CDR3 sequence is CASTIDRRNYGYTF. For the CDR3, the DNA is TGTGCCAGCACCATTGACAGGAGAAACTATGGCTACACCTTC.

The chain joins TRBV6-5 to TRBJ2-1; 8 bases agree with TRBD2. This CDR3 spans 14 amino acids. The V gene's germline CDR1 is MNHEY and CDR2 SVGAGI. J gave up 5 bases and V 5 bases, and 5 bases lay outside the gene matches. Here the CDR3 DNA reads TGTGCCAGCAGTCCGGGGGGGGACAACAATGAGCAGTTCTTC. Encoded protein: CASSPGGDNNEQFF.

This clone was recorded a few times. CDR3 DNA: TGTGCCAGCAGCGTAGGCGGGGGTAGCGGGAGGGCCTACGAGCAGTACTTC. It encodes CASSVGGGSGRAYEQYF. This chain joins TRBV9 and TRBJ2-7, with TRBD2 matching 11 bases. Trimming removed 0 bases from V and 2 bases from J; junction bases left unmatched: 7. This CDR3 comprises 17 residues. CDR1 is SGDLS, CDR2 YYNGEE, per germline.

This clone has more than one count but fewer than ten. This chain joins TRBV7-2 and TRBJ1-2; D call uncertain. V dropped 2 bases and J dropped 4 bases, with 11 bases sitting between them. The germline V gene encodes CDR1 SGHTA and CDR2 FQGNSA. The CDR3 contains 14 residues. CDR3 nucleotides: TGTGCCAGCAGCTTACAATCGGGAACCTATGGCTACACCTTC. Its protein product is CASSLQSGTYGYTF.

The rearrangement uses TRBV10-3 and TRBJ2-3, with 11 bases aligning to TRBD1. This CDR3 contains 15 residues. Germline V lookup: CDR1 ENHRY, CDR2 SYGVKD. V shed 10 bases and J 6 bases; nucleotides not matched to a gene: 12. Here the CDR3 DNA reads TGTGCCAACGGACGGACAGGGGGCTATAAGGATACGCAGTATTTT. It specifies CANGRTGGYKDTQYF.

The chain recombines TRBV15 with TRBJ1-5; D is possibly TRBD1 (5 bases). The V gene lost 0 bases and the J gene lost 5 bases, with 11 bases spanning the gap. Germline V gene sequence: CDR1 LNHNV, CDR2 YYDKDF (reference sequence). CDR3 length equals 15 residues. The CDR3 is CATSRDRVVHQPQHF. Here the CDR3 DNA reads TGTGCCACCAGCAGAGACAGGGTGGTCCATCAGCCCCAGCATTTT.

The V and J genes are TRBV27 and TRBJ1-4; TRBD1 agrees at 10 bases. CDR1 MNHEY and CDR2 SMNVEV come from the germline V gene (reference sequence). This CDR3 is built from 15 residues. Trimming cost V 4 bases and J 8 bases; bases outside gene matches: 7. CDR3 loop: CASSSPGQGSEKLFF. DNA of the CDR3: TGTGCCAGCAGTTCCCCGGGACAGGGGTCGGAAAAACTGTTTTTT.